This T cell receptor (beta chain) was recovered during a study of Ad26.COV2.S vaccination and SARS-CoV-2 variants. About the study: Donor joined the COV1001 Ad26.COV2.S trial arm.

Sequencing was performed with immunoSEQ multiplex PCR; in TCRdb, only in-frame clones are kept and a portion is missing. The table shows roughly 380,000 clones, with around nine tenths occurring only once. In this sample, this clone turned up once. The CDR3 contains 14 residues. The V gene lost 1 base and the J gene lost 4 bases, with 10 bases spanning the gap. The germline V gene encodes CDR1 MGHDK and CDR2 SYGVNS. Treatment denoted: around 19 received Ad26.COV2.S at low or high dose, single or two shots; 5 received placebo; per-sample allocation not given. Collection of the samples took place on day 63 after the first injection of vaccine or placebo.

Sequences were derived from peripheral blood, sampled in a trial of Ad26.COV2.S vaccine versus placebo. This sequence joins TRBV25-1 and TRBJ2-5; D not resolved. The clonotype comes from a person between 18 and 65 years old who received the Ad26.COV2.S COVID-19 vaccine or a placebo. CDR3 loop: CASSEWTTGETQYF. Here the CDR3 DNA reads TGTGCCAGCAGTGAATGGACCACCGGAGAGACCCAGTACTTC.